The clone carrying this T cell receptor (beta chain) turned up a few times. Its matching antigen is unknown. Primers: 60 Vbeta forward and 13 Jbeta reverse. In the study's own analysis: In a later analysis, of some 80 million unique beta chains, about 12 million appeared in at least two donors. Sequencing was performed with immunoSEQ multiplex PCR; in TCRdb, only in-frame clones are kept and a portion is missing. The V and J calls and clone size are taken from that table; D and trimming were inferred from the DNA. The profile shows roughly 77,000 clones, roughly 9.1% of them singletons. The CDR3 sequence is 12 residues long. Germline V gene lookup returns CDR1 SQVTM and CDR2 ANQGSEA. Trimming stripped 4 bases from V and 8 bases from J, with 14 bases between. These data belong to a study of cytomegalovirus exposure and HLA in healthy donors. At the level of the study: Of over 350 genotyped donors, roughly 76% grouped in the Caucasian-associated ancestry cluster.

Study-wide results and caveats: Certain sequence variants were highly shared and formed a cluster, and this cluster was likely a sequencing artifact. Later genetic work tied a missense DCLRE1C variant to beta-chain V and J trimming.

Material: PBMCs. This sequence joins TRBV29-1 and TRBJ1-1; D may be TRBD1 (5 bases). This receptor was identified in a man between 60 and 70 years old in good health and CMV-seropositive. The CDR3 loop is CSVVTVGVEAFF. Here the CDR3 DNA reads TGCAGCGTTGTCACCGTAGGGGTCGAAGCTTTCTTT.